This is a list of T cell receptor beta chains from one sample in a study of OX40 agonist ivuxolimab in advanced cancers. Generated by immunoSEQ multiplex PCR, the TCRdb table keeps only in-frame clones and is missing some. In the table there are fewer than 75,000 clones, over 75% of which are singletons. Here the sequenced sample was CD4+ or CD8+ T cells sorted from blood, taken in a trial of the OX40 agonist ivuxolimab. Receptors originate from an adult with an advanced solid tumor such as melanoma, head and neck, liver or kidney cancer. CDR3s include the opening cysteine and the closing phenylalanine or tryptophan. The D gene is left open where the match is weak. The listing skips clone size in some rows; elsewhere it reads once, few, many or a size class.

v_call: TRBV10-3
d_call: NA
j_call: TRBJ1-5
clone_size: NA
cdr3_length: 14
cdr3_aa: CATLSEDSNQPQHF
cdr3_nt: TGTGCCACCCTAAGCGAAGATAGCAATCAGCCCCAGCATTTT

v_call: TRBV11-3
d_call: NA
j_call: TRBJ2-1
clone_size: NA
cdr3_length: 13
cdr3_aa: CASSVAAGTKQFF
cdr3_nt: TGTGCCAGCAGCGTCGCCGCGGGGACGAAGCAGTTCTTC

v_call: TRBV28
d_call: NA
j_call: TRBJ2-7
clone_size: NA
cdr3_length: 14
cdr3_aa: CASSPAGQNYEQYF
cdr3_nt: TGTGCCAGCAGTCCTGCCGGGCAGAACTACGAGCAGTACTTC

v_call: TRBV4-3
d_call: NA
j_call: TRBJ2-5
clone_size: NA
cdr3_length: 14
cdr3_aa: CASSQDAGTETQYF
cdr3_nt: TGCGCCAGCAGCCAAGACGCAGGGACGGAGACCCAGTACTTC

v_call: TRBV7-2
d_call: TRBD2
j_call: TRBJ2-3
clone_size: NA
cdr3_length: 14
cdr3_aa: CASSLISGRDTQYF
cdr3_nt: TGTGCCAGCAGCTTAATTAGCGGGAGAGATACGCAGTATTTT

v_call: TRBV11-1
d_call: NA
j_call: TRBJ2-5
clone_size: NA
cdr3_length: 13
cdr3_aa: CASSLNSQETQYF
cdr3_nt: TGTGCCAGCAGCTTAAACAGCCAAGAGACCCAGTACTTC

v_call: TRBV5-1
d_call: NA
j_call: TRBJ2-3
clone_size: NA
cdr3_length: 14
cdr3_aa: CASSLWTYTDTQYF
cdr3_nt: TGCGCCAGCAGCTTGTGGACGTACACAGATACGCAGTATTTT

v_call: TRBV14
d_call: NA
j_call: TRBJ2-3
clone_size: NA
cdr3_length: 12
cdr3_aa: CASSLLGDTQYF
cdr3_nt: TGTGCCAGCAGCCTTCTAGGAGATACGCAGTATTTT

v_call: TRBV6-1
d_call: NA
j_call: TRBJ1-5
clone_size: few
cdr3_length: 16
cdr3_aa: CASSEAQGWGDQPQHF
cdr3_nt: TGTGCCAGCAGTGAAGCGCAGGGATGGGGTGATCAGCCCCAGCATTTT

v_call: TRBV7-6
d_call: NA
j_call: TRBJ1-3
clone_size: NA
cdr3_length: 13
cdr3_aa: CASSLASGNTIYF
cdr3_nt: TGTGCCAGCAGCTTAGCATCTGGAAACACCATATATTTT

v_call: TRBV5-1
d_call: TRBD1
j_call: TRBJ2-7
clone_size: NA
cdr3_length: 17
cdr3_aa: CASSLVPGQSSSYEQYF
cdr3_nt: TGCGCCAGCAGCTTGGTCCCGGGACAGTCGAGCTCCTACGAGCAGTACTTC

v_call: TRBV28
d_call: TRBD2
j_call: TRBJ2-7
clone_size: NA
cdr3_length: 15
cdr3_aa: CASRYLVAGAGEQYF
cdr3_nt: TGTGCCAGCAGGTACCTGGTAGCGGGAGCTGGAGAGCAGTACTTC

v_call: TRBV5-1
d_call: NA
j_call: TRBJ2-7
clone_size: once
cdr3_length: 12
cdr3_aa: CASSSEAYEQYF
cdr3_nt: TGCGCCAGCAGCTCCGAAGCCTACGAGCAGTACTTC

v_call: TRBV27
d_call: NA
j_call: TRBJ2-1
clone_size: once
cdr3_length: 17
cdr3_aa: CASSLRVQVRAYNEQFF
cdr3_nt: TGTGCCAGCAGTTTACGAGTCCAGGTGAGAGCCTACAATGAGCAGTTCTTC

v_call: TRBV7-2
d_call: NA
j_call: TRBJ1-4
clone_size: once
cdr3_length: 14
cdr3_aa: CASSPSEEGEKLFF
cdr3_nt: TGTGCCAGCAGCCCGAGTGAGGAGGGCGAAAAACTGTTTTTT